The 2 T cell receptor beta chains listed next were all sequenced from one sample in a study of T cells in localized non-small cell lung cancer. The assay was immunoSEQ multiplex PCR, and TCRdb's table has in-frame clones only and misses some. This table has fewer than 2,500 clones, 25% to 35% appearing once. This sample comprised normal lung tissue next to the tumor, obtained before any cancer treatment. The receptors shown here come from a male donor older than 55 with stage I squamous cell lung carcinoma.

Sample share makes this clone large. The chain is built from TRBV30 and TRBJ1-2; no definite D call. Germline V gives CDR1 GTSNPN, CDR2 SVGIG (reference sequence). The CDR3 length is 13 residues. V lost 0 bases and J 4 bases, leaving 9 bases between the germline ends. The chain's CDR3 is CAWSVFTFYGYTF. CDR3 nucleotide sequence: TGTGCCTGGAGTGTTTTCACCTTCTATGGCTACACCTTC.

This clone was seen a few times. This chain connects TRBV15 to TRBJ1-3; the D gene is possibly TRBD1 (5 bases). V lost 5 bases and J lost 0, with 14 bases in between. The germline V gene encodes CDR1 LNHNV and CDR2 YYDKDF (reference sequence). This CDR3 region has 16 residues. The CDR3 is CATSGRGRNSGNTIYF. The DNA for the CDR3 is TGTGCCACCAGCGGGAGGGGACGGAACTCTGGAAACACCATATATTTT. Combining the CDR3 with reference TRBV15 and TRBJ1-3 gives the whole variable domain DAMVIQNPRYQVTQFGKPVTLSCSQTLNHNVMYWYQQKSSQAPKLLFHYYDKDFNNEADTPDNFQSRRPNTSFCFLDIRSPGLGDTAMYLCATSGRGRNSGNTIYFGEGSWLTVV.